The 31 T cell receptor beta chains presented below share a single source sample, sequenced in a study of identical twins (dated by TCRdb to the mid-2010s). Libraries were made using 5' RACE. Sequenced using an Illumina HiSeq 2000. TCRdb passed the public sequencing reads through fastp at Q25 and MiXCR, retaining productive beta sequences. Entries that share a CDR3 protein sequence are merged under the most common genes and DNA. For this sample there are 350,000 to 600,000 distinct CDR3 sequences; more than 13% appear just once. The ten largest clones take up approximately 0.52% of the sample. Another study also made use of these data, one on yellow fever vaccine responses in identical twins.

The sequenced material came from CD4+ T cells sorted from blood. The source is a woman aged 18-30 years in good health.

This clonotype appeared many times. This CDR3 reads CSVTLATEQYF. The CDR3 DNA sequence: TGCAGCGTTACGCTGGCCACCGAGCAGTACTTC. V and J are TRBV29-1 and TRBJ2-7; D ambiguous. This CDR3 is built from 11 residues. V gave up 5 bases and J gave up 6 bases, with 11 bases separating them. Germline assignment: CDR1 SQVTM and CDR2 ANQGSEA.

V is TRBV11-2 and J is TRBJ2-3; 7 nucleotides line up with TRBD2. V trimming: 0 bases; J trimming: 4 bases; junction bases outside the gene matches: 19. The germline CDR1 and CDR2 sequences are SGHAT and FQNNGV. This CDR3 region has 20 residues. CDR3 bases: TGTGCCAGCAGCTTAGATGCACTCGGGAAGGGCGGGAGAATCGCAGATACGCAGTATTTT. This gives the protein CASSLDALGKGGRIADTQYF.

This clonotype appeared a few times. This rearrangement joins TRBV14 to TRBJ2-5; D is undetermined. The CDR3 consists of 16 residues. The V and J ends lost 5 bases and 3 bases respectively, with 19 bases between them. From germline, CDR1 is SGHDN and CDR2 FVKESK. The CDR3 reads CASSEKTRVLEETQYF. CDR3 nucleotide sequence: TGTGCCAGCAGCGAGAAAACCCGGGTTTTAGAAGAGACCCAGTACTTC.

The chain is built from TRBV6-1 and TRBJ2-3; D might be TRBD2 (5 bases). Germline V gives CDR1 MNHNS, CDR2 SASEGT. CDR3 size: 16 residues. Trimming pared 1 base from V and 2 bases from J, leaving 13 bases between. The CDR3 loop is CASSEGVAPPTDTQYF. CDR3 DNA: TGTGCCAGCAGTGAAGGGGTAGCGCCCCCCACAGATACGCAGTATTTT.

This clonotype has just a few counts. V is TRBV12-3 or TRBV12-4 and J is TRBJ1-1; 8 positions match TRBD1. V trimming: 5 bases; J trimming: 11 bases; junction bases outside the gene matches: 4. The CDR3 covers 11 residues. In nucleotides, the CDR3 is TGTGCCAGCAGTGCGACAGGGGCCGCTTTCTTT. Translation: CASSATGAAFF.

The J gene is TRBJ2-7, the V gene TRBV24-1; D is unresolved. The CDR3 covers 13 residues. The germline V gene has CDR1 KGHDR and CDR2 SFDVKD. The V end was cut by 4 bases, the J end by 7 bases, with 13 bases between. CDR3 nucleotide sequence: TGTGCCACCAGTGACCCCCCTGACGTAGAGCAGTACTTC. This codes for CATSDPPDVEQYF.

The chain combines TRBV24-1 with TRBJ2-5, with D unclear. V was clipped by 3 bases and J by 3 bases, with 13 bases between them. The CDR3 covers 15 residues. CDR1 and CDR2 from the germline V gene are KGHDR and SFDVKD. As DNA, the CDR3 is TGTGCCACCAGTGATGTCGTAGCACTCAAAGAGACCCAGTACTTC. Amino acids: CATSDVVALKETQYF.

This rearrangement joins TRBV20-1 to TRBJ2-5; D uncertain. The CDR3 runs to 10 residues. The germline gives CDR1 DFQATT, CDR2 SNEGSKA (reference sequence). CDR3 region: CSRGAETQYF. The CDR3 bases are TGCAGCCGCGGTGCTGAGACCCAGTACTTC.

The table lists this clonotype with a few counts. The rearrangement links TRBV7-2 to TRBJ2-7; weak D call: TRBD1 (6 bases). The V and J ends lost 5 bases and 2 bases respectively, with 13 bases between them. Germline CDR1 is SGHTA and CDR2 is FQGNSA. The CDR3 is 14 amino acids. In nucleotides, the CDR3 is TGTGCCAGCAGCCCCCAACAGGGACCCTACGAGCAGTACTTC. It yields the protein CASSPQQGPYEQYF.

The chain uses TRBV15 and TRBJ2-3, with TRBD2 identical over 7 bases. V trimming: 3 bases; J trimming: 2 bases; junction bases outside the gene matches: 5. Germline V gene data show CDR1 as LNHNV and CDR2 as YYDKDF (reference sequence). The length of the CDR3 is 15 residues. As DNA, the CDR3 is TGTGCCACCAGCAGTGAACTAGCGCCCACAGATACGCAGTATTTT. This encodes CATSSELAPTDTQYF.

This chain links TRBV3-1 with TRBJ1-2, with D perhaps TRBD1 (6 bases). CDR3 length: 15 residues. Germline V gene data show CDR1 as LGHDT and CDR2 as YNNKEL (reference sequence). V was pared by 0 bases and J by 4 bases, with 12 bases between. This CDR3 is CASSQDYRALYGYTF. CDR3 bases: TGTGCCAGCAGCCAAGATTACAGGGCCCTCTATGGCTACACCTTC. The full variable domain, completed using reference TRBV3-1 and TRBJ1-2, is DTAVSQTPKYLVTQMGNDKSIKCEQNLGHDTMYWYKQDSKKFLKIMFSYNNKELIINETVPNRFSPKSPDKAHLNLHINSLELGDSAVYFCASSQDYRALYGYTFGSGTRLTVV.

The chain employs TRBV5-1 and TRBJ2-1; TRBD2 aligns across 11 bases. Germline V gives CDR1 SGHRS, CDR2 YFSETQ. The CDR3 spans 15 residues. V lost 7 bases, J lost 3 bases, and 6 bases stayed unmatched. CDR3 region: CASGTSGGDYNEQFF. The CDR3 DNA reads TGCGCCAGCGGAACTAGCGGGGGAGACTACAATGAGCAGTTCTTC. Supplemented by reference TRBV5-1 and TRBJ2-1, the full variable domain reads KAGVTQTPRYLIKTRGQQVTLSCSPISGHRSVSWYQQTPGQGLQFLFEYFSETQRNKGNFPGRFSGRQFSNSRSEMNVSTLELGDSALYLCASGTSGGDYNEQFFGPGTRLTVL.

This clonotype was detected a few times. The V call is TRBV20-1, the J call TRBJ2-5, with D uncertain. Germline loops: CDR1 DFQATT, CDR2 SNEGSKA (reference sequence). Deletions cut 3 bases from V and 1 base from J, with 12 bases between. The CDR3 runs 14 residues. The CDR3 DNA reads TGCAGTGCTAGTCCCGACCCTTTCCAAGAGACCCAGTACTTC. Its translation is CSASPDPFQETQYF.

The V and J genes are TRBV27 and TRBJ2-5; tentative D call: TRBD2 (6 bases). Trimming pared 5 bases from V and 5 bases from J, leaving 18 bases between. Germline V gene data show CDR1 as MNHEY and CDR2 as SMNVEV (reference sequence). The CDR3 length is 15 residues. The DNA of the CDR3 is TGTGCCAGCAGTCCTGGACTGTCAGGGAGGGAGACCCAGTACTTC. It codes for CASSPGLSGRETQYF.

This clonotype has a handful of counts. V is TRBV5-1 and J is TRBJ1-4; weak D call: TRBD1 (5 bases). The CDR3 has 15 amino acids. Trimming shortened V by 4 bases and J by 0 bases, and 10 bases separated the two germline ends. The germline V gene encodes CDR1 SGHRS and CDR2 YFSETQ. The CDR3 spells CASSPGGTTNEKLFF. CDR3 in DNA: TGCGCCAGCAGCCCTGGGGGGACAACTAATGAAAAACTGTTTTTT.

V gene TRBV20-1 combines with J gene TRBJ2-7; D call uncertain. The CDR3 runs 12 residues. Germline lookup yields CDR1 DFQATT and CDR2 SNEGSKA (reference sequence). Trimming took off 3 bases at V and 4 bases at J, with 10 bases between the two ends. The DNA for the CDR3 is TGCAGTGCTAGCAGGTTTGAGTACGAGCAGTACTTC. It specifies CSASRFEYEQYF.

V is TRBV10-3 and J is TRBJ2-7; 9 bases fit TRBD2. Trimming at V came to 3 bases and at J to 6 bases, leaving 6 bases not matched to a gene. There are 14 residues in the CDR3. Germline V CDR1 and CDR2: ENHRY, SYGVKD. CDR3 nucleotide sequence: TGTGCCATCAGTGAAAGTAGCGGGGGATCCGAGCAGTACTTC. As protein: CAISESSGGSEQYF.

DNA for the CDR3: TGTGCCAGCAGTACGGGACAGAGGAATGAGCAGTTCTTC. Amino acids: CASSTGQRNEQFF. The rearrangement links TRBV6-2 or TRBV6-3 to TRBJ2-1, with 7 bases that match TRBD1. The germline V gene encodes CDR1 MNHEY and CDR2 SVGEGT. The CDR3 consists of 13 residues. V shed 5 bases, J shed 7 bases, and the junction held 5 bases outside the gene matches.

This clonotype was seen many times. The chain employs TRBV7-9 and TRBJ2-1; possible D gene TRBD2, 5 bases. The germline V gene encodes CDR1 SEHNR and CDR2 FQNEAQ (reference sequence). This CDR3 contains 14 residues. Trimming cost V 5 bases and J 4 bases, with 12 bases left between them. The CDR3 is CASSRGGTYNEQFF. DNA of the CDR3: TGTGCCAGCAGCCGGGGTGGAACATACAATGAGCAGTTCTTC.

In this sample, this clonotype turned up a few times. The CDR3 region is CASSPPWTSGYEQYF. The CDR3 DNA reads TGTGCCAGCAGCCCTCCCTGGACTAGCGGGTACGAGCAGTACTTC. The chain carries TRBV7-9 and TRBJ2-7; 11 bases fit TRBD2. The V gene's germline CDR1 is SEHNR and CDR2 FQNEAQ (reference sequence). V lost 5 bases, J lost 4 bases, and 7 bases stayed unmatched. CDR3 length: 15 residues.

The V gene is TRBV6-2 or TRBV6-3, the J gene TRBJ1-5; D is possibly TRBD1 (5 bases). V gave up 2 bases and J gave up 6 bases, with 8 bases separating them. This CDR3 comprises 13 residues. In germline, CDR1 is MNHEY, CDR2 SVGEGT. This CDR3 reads CASSYRGSQPQHF. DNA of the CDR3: TGTGCCAGCAGTTACAGGGGAAGTCAGCCCCAGCATTTT.

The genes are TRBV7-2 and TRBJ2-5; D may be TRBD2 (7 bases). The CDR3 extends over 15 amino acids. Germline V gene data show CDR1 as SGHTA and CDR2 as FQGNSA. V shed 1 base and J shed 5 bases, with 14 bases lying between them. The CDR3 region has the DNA TGTGCCAGCAGCTTAGAGGGGGGGGCAGCCGAGACCCAGTACTTC. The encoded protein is CASSLEGGAAETQYF. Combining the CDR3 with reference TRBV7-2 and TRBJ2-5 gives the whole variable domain GAGVSQSPSNKVTEKGKDVELRCDPISGHTALYWYRQSLGQGLEFLIYFQGNSAPDKSGLPSDRFSAERTGGSVSTLTIQRTQQEDSAVYLCASSLEGGAAETQYFGPGTRLLVL.

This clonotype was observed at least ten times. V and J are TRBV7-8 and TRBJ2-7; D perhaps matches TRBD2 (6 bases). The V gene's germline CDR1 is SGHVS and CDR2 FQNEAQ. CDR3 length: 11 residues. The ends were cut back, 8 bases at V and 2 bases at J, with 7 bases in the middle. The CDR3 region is CASGLTYEQYF. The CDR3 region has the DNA TGTGCCAGCGGACTAACCTACGAGCAGTACTTC.

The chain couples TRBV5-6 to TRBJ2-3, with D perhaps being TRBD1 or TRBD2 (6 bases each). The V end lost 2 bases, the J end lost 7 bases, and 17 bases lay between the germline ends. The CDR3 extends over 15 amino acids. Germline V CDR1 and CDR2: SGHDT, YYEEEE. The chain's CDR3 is CASSFPGGTGNTQYF. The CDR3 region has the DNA TGTGCCAGCAGCTTCCCCGGGGGCACTGGAAATACGCAGTATTTT.

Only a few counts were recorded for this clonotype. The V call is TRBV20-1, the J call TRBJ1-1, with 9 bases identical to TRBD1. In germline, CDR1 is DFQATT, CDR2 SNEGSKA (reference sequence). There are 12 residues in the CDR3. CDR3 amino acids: CRAGQGNTEAFF. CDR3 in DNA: TGCAGAGCGGGACAGGGGAACACTGAAGCTTTCTTT.

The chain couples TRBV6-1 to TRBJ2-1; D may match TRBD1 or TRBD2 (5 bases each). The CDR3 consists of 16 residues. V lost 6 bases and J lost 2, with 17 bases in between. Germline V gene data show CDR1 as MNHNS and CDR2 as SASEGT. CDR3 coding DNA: TGTGCCAGCAGATTTAGGGGAGCTGGGGCCTACAATGAGCAGTTCTTC. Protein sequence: CASRFRGAGAYNEQFF.

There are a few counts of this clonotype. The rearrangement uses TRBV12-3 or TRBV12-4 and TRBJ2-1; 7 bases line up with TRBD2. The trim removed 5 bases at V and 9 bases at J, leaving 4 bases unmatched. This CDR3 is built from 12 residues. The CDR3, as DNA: TGTGCCAGCAGTCGATCGGGGGGTGAGCAGTTCTTC. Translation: CASSRSGGEQFF.

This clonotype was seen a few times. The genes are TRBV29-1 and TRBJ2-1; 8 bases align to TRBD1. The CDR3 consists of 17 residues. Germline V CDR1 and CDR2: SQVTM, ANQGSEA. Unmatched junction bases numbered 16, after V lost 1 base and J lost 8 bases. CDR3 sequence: CSVEGSSGQGFTDEQFF. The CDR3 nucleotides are TGCAGCGTTGAAGGTAGTTCCGGACAGGGTTTTACGGATGAGCAGTTCTTC.

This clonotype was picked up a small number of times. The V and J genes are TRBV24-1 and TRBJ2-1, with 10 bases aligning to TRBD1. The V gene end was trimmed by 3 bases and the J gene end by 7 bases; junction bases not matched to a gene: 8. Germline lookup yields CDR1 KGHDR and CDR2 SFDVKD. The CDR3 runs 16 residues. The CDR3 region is CATSDPRGDRGNEQFF. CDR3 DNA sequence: TGTGCCACCAGTGATCCCCGGGGGGACAGGGGAAATGAGCAGTTCTTC.

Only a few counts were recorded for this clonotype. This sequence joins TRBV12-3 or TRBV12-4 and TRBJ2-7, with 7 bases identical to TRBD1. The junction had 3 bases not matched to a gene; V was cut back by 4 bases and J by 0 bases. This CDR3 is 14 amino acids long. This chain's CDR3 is CASSSNRGSYEQYF. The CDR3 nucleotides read TGTGCCAGCAGTTCAAACAGGGGCTCCTACGAGCAGTACTTC.

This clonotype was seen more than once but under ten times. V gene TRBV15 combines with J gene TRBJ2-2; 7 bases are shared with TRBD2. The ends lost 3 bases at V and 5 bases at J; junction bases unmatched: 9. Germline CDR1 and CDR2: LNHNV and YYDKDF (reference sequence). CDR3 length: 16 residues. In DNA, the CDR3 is TGTGCCACCAGCAGGCCTTATGGGGGAGGGACCGGGGAGCTGTTTTTT. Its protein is CATSRPYGGGTGELFF.